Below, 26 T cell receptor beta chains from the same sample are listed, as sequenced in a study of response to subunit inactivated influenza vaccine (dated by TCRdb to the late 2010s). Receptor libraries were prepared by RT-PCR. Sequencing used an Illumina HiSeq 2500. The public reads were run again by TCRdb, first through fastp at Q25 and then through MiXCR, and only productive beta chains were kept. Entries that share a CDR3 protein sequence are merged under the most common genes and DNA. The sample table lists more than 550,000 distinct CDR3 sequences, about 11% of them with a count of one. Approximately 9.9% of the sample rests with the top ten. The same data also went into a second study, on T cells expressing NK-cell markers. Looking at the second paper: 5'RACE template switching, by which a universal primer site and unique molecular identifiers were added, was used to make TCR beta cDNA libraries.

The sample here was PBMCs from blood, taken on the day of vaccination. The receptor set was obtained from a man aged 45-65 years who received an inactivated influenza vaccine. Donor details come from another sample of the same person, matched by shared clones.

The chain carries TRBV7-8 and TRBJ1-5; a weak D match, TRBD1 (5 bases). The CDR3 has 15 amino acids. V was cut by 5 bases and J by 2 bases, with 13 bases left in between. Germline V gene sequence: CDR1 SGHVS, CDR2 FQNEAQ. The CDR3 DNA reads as TGTGCCAGCAGCCCACAGGCGGGGGGCAATCAGCCCCAGCATTTT. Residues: CASSPQAGGNQPQHF.

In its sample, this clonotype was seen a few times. The CDR3 sequence is CASSRQEMNTEAFF. CDR3 DNA sequence: TGTGCCAGCAGTAGACAAGAAATGAACACTGAAGCTTTCTTT. This rearrangement joins TRBV6-2 or TRBV6-3 to TRBJ1-1; no clear D gene. Germline assignment: CDR1 MNHEY and CDR2 SVGEGT. The CDR3 contains 14 residues. The germline V and J ends were trimmed by 5 bases and 0 bases, with 10 bases remaining between them.

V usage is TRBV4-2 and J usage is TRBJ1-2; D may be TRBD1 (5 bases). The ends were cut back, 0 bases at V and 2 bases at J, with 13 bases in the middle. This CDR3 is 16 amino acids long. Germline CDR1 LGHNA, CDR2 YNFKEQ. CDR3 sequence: CASSQENWGENYGYTF. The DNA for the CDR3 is TGTGCCAGCAGCCAAGAGAATTGGGGGGAGAACTATGGCTACACCTTC.

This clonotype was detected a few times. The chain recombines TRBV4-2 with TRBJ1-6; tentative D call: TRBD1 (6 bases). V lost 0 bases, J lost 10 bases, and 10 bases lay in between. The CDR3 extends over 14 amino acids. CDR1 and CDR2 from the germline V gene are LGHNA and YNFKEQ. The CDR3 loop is CASSQDRGESPLHF. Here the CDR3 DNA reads TGTGCCAGCAGCCAAGACAGGGGTGAATCACCCCTCCACTTT.

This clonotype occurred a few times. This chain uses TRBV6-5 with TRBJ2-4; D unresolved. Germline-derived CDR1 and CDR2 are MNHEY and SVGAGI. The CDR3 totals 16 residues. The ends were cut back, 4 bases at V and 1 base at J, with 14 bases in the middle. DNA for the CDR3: TGTGCCAGCAGTTCAGGAGTGTATCGGGCCAAAAACATTCAGTACTTC. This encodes CASSSGVYRAKNIQYF.

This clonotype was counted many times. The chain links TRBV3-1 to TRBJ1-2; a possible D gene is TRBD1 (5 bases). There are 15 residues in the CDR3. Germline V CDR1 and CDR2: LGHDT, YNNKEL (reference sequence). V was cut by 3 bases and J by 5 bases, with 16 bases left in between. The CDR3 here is CASSQNLGTAYGYTF. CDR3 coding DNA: TGTGCCAGCAGCCAGAACCTCGGGACTGCGTATGGCTACACCTTC.

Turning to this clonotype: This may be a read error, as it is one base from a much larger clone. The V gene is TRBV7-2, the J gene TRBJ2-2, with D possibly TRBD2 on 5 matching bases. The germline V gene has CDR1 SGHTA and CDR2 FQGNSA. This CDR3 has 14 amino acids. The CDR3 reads CASSLSGYTGVLFF. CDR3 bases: TGTGCCAGCAGCTTATCGGGGTACACCGGGGTGCTGTTTTTT.

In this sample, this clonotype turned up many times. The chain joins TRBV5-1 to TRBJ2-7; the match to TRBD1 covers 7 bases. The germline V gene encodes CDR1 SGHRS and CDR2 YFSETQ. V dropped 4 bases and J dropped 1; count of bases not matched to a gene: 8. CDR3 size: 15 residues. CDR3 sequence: CASSPEDRPSYEQYF. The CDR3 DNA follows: TGCGCCAGCAGCCCGGAGGACAGGCCATCCTACGAGCAGTACTTC.

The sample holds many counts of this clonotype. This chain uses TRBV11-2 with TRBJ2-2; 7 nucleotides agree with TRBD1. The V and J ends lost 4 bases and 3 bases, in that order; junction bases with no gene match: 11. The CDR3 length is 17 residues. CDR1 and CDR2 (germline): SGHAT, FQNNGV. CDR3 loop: CASSSRPGTAHTGELFF. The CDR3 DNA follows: TGTGCCAGCAGCTCTAGACCGGGGACAGCCCACACCGGGGAGCTGTTTTTT. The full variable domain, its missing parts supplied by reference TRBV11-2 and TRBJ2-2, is EAGVAQSPRYKIIEKRQSVAFWCNPISGHATLYWYQQILGQGPKLLIQFQNNGVVDDSQLPKDRFSAERLKGVDSTLKIQPAKLEDSAVYLCASSSRPGTAHTGELFFGEGSRLTVL.

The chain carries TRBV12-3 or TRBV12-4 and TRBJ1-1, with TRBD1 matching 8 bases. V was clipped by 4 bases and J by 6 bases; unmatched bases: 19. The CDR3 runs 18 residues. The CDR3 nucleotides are TGTGCCAGCAGTTCTCGACAGGGGTCGATTATAGAGGGCTCTGAAGCTTTCTTT. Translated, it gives CASSSRQGSIIEGSEAFF.

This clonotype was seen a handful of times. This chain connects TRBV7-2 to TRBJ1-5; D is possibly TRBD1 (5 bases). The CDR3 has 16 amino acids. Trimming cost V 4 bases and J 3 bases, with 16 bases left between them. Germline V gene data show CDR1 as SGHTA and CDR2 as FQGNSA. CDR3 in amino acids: CASSSRAGKTNQPQHF. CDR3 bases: TGTGCCAGCAGCTCACGCGCAGGGAAGACCAATCAGCCCCAGCATTTT.

Written as DNA, the CDR3 is TGCAGTGCTAGAGATCAAGACGGGGGAGGTTTGACCCAGTACTTC. It codes for CSARDQDGGGLTQYF. The V gene is TRBV20-1, the J gene TRBJ2-5; weak D call: TRBD2 (6 bases). Germline V gives CDR1 DFQATT, CDR2 SNEGSKA (reference sequence). There are 15 residues in the CDR3. The V gene lost 0 bases and the J gene lost 7 bases, with 18 bases spanning the gap.

CDR3 protein: CASSPKTTELAKNIQYF. As DNA, the CDR3 is TGTGCCAGCTCACCAAAGACAACAGAACTAGCCAAAAACATTCAGTACTTC. This rearrangement joins TRBV18 to TRBJ2-4, with no clear D. CDR3 length: 17 residues. The germline V and J ends were trimmed by 2 bases and 0 bases, with 14 bases remaining between them. Per germline, CDR1 KGHSH and CDR2 LQKENI.

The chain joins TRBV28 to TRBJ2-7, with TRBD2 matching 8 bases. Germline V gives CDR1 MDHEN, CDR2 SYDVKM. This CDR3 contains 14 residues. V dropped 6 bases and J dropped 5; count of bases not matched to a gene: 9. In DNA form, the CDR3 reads TGTGCCAGCAGCGGACTAGCTCTGGGCCACGAGCAGTACTTC. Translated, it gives CASSGLALGHEQYF.

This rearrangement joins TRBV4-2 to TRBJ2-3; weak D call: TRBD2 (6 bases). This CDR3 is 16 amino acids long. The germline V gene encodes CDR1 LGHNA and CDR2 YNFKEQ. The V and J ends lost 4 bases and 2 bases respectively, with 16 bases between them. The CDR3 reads CASSPSDSGYTDTQYF. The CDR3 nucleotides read TGTGCCAGCAGCCCCAGCGATAGCGGCTACACAGATACGCAGTATTTT.

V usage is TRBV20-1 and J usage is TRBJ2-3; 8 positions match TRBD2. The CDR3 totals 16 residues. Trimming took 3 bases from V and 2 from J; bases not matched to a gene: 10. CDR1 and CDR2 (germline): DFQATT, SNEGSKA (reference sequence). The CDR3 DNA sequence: TGCAGTGCTAGTTCATTAGCGGGATTTAACACAGATACGCAGTATTTT. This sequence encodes CSASSLAGFNTDTQYF.

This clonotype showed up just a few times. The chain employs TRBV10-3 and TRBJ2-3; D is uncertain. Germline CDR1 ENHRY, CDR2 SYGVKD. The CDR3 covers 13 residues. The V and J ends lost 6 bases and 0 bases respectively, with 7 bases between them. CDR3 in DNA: TGTGCCATCAGGCAAGACAGCACAGATACGCAGTATTTT. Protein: CAIRQDSTDTQYF.

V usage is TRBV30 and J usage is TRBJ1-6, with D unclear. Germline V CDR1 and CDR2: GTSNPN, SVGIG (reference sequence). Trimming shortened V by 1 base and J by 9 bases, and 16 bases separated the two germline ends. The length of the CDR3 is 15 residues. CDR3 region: CAWSGPLIGGSPLHF. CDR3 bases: TGTGCCTGGAGTGGGCCACTTATAGGAGGTTCACCCCTCCACTTT.

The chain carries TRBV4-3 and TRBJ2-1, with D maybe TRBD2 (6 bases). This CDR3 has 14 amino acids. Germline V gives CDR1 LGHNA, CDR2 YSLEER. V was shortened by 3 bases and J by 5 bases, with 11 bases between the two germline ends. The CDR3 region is CASSHLANNNEQFF. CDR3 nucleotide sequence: TGCGCCAGCAGCCACCTAGCGAATAACAATGAGCAGTTCTTC.

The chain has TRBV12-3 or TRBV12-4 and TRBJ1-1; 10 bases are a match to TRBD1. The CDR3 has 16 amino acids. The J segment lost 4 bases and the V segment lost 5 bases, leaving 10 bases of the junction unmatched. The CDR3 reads CASSPPWWTGGTEAFF. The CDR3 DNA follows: TGTGCCAGCAGTCCCCCATGGTGGACAGGGGGCACTGAAGCTTTCTTT.

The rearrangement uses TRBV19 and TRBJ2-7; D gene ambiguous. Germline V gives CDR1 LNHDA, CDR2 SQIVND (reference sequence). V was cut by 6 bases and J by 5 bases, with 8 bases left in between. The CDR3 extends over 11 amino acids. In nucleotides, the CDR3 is TGTGCCAGTAGGAAAGAGGACGAGCAGTACTTC. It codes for CASRKEDEQYF.

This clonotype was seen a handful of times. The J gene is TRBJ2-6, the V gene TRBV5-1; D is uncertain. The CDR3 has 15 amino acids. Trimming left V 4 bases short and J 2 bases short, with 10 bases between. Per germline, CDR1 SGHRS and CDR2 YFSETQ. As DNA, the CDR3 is TGCGCCAGCAGCGTCCAACTAACTGGGGCCAACGTCCTGACTTTC. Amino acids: CASSVQLTGANVLTF.

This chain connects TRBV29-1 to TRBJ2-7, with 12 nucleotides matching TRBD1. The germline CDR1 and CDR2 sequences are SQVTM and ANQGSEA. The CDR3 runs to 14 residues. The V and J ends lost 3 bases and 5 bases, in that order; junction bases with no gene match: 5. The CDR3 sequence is CSVESGQGADEQYF. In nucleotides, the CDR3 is TGCAGCGTTGAGTCGGGACAGGGGGCTGACGAGCAGTACTTC.

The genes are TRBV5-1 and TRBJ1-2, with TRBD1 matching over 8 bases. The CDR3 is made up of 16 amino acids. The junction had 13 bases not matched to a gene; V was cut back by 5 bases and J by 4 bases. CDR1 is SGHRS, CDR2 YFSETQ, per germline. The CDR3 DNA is TGCGCCAGCAGTTCCGAATCGACAGGGGTAACCTATGGCTACACCTTC. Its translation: CASSSESTGVTYGYTF.

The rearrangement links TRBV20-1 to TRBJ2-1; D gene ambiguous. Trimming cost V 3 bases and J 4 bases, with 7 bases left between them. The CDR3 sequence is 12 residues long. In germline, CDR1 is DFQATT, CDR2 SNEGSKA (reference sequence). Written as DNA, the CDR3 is TGCAGTGCTAGTAGCCGTTACAATGAGCAGTTCTTC. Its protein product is CSASSRYNEQFF.

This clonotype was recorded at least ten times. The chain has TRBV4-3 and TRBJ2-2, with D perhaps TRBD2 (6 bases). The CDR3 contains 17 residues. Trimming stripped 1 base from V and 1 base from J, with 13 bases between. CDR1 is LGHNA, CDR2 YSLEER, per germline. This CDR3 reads CASSQVWQGLNTGELFF. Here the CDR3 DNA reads TGCGCCAGCAGCCAAGTCTGGCAGGGACTGAACACCGGGGAGCTGTTTTTT.